What follows are 32 T cell receptor beta chains derived from one specimen sequenced in a study of blood T cell repertoires in COVID-19. Assay: immunoSEQ multiplex PCR; the TCRdb copy retains only in-frame clones and omits some. The table lists 26,000 or so clones, more than 70% of them singletons. The source material was peripheral blood. The receptors derive from a human donor in a cohort sampled during active COVID-19.

The rearrangement uses TRBV7-6 and TRBJ2-7; the match to TRBD1 covers 9 bases. The CDR3 extends over 16 amino acids. Germline CDR1 and CDR2: SGHVS and FNYEAQ. V lost 0 bases and J lost 3; bases outside the gene matches: 6. CDR3 sequence: CASSLALGQGYYEQYF. The CDR3 DNA follows: TGTGCCAGCAGCTTAGCGTTGGGACAGGGATACTACGAGCAGTACTTC.

The genes are TRBV6-5 and TRBJ2-7; the match to TRBD2 covers 8 bases. Germline CDR1 is MNHEY and CDR2 is SVGAGI. The CDR3 is 15 residues long. V gave up 0 bases and J gave up 4 bases; unmatched junction bases: 5. CDR3 coding DNA: TGTGCCAGCAGTTACTCCCGGGGGGGCGTGTACGAGCAGTACTTC. Encoded protein: CASSYSRGGVYEQYF.

This chain links TRBV5-5 with TRBJ1-1, with TRBD1 matching 7 bases. V lost 0 bases, J lost 7 bases, and 9 bases stayed unmatched. The germline CDR1 and CDR2 sequences are SGHKS and YYEKEE (reference sequence). The CDR3 runs 15 residues. The CDR3 bases are TGTGCCAGCAGCTTGGCCCCCGACAGGGCTGGTGAAGCTTTCTTT. It encodes CASSLAPDRAGEAFF.

This clone was observed once. V gene TRBV14 combines with J gene TRBJ2-5; D is possibly TRBD1 (7 bases). The V gene lost 5 bases and the J gene lost 5 bases, with 15 bases spanning the gap. Germline V gene data show CDR1 as SGHDN and CDR2 as FVKESK. The CDR3 loop spans 14 amino acids. This CDR3 is CASSTVQGRETQYF. The CDR3 bases are TGTGCCAGCAGCACGGTACAGGGGAGGGAGACCCAGTACTTC.

The chain links TRBV9 to TRBJ2-7, with D possibly being TRBD1 (6 bases). The germline gives CDR1 SGDLS, CDR2 YYNGEE. The CDR3 totals 14 residues. The V gene lost 0 bases and the J gene lost 6 bases, with 13 bases spanning the gap. CDR3 sequence (DNA): TGTGCCAGCAGCGTAGAGGGGCAGGGGTTCGAGCAGTACTTC. This encodes CASSVEGQGFEQYF.

The V gene is TRBV14, the J gene TRBJ2-7; no clear D gene. There are 15 residues in the CDR3. The ends were cut back, 1 base at V and 4 bases at J, with 14 bases in the middle. The germline V gene has CDR1 SGHDN and CDR2 FVKESK. This CDR3 reads CASSQGPRVPYEQYF. Written as DNA, the CDR3 is TGTGCCAGCAGCCAAGGGCCTCGGGTTCCATACGAGCAGTACTTC.

The rearrangement uses TRBV4-1 and TRBJ2-6; D gene unclear. Germline assignment: CDR1 MGHRA and CDR2 YSYEKL. Deletions cut 1 base from V and 3 bases from J, with 10 bases between. The CDR3 covers 16 residues. CDR3 sequence reads: CASSQVLLLGANVLTF. CDR3 in DNA: TGCGCCAGCAGCCAAGTATTACTACTTGGGGCCAACGTCCTGACTTTC.

This clone has just a few counts. V gene TRBV21-1 combines with J gene TRBJ2-1; the table's D call TRBD2 went unverified against the DNA. TRBV21-1 is flagged as a pseudogene. This CDR3 has 24 amino acids. The CDR3 sequence: CASSKAKERERGVRAPGSYNEQFF. CDR3 nucleotide sequence: TGTGCCAGCAGCAAAGCAAAGGAGAGAGAGCGGGGGGTAAGGGCGCCAGGCTCCTACAATGAGCAGTTCTTC.

This sequence joins TRBV7-2 and TRBJ2-7; possibly TRBD1 for D (6 bases). This CDR3 contains 15 residues. The V gene lost 3 bases and the J gene lost 4 bases, with 16 bases spanning the gap. CDR1 is SGHTA and CDR2 is FQGNSA in the germline V gene. CDR3 sequence reads: CASSLGRLGQYEQYF. CDR3 coding DNA: TGTGCCAGCAGCTTGGGCCGACTTGGACAGTACGAGCAGTACTTC. The full variable domain, its missing parts supplied by reference TRBV7-2 and TRBJ2-7, is GAGVSQSPSNKVTEKGKDVELRCDPISGHTALYWYRQSLGQGLEFLIYFQGNSAPDKSGLPSDRFSAERTGGSVSTLTIQRTQQEDSAVYLCASSLGRLGQYEQYFGPGTRLTVT.

This rearrangement joins TRBV5-4 to TRBJ1-2, with TRBD1 identical over 7 bases. The CDR3 length is 15 residues. After removal of 3 bases from V and 0 bases from J, the junction contained 5 bases not matched to a gene. CDR1 SGHNT and CDR2 YYREEE come from the germline V gene (reference sequence). The chain's CDR3 is CASSSRTGANYGYTF. In nucleotides, the CDR3 is TGTGCCAGCAGCTCGCGGACAGGAGCTAACTATGGCTACACCTTC. Combining the CDR3 with reference TRBV5-4 and TRBJ1-2 gives the whole variable domain ETGVTQSPTHLIKTRGQQVTLRCSSQSGHNTVSWYQQALGQGPQFIFQYYREEENGRGNFPPRFSGLQFPNYSSELNVNALELDDSALYLCASSSRTGANYGYTFGSGTRLTVV.

This chain uses TRBV9 with TRBJ2-2; a possible D gene is TRBD1 (5 bases). V lost 6 bases to trimming and J lost 2 bases, with 11 bases between them. The CDR3 spans 14 residues. The germline V gene has CDR1 SGDLS and CDR2 YYNGEE. CDR3: CASTVDSNTGELFF. CDR3 nucleotide sequence: TGTGCCAGCACCGTCGACAGCAACACCGGGGAGCTGTTTTTT.

This chain connects TRBV18 to TRBJ1-6, with D possibly being TRBD1 (5 bases). Per germline, CDR1 KGHSH and CDR2 LQKENI. The length of the CDR3 is 16 residues. The V gene lost 4 bases and the J gene lost 7 bases, with 17 bases spanning the gap. The CDR3 loop is CASSQTNQRQNSPLHF. The DNA for the CDR3 is TGTGCCAGCTCACAAACCAACCAAAGACAGAATTCACCCCTCCACTTT.

The chain combines TRBV4-1 with TRBJ2-2; D not resolved. CDR1 and CDR2 (germline): MGHRA, YSYEKL. V shed 0 bases and J shed 4 bases, with 9 bases lying between them. The CDR3 totals 15 residues. This CDR3 is CASSQDVRSTGELFF. The CDR3 DNA follows: TGCGCCAGCAGCCAAGATGTCCGGAGCACCGGGGAGCTGTTTTTT.

The rearrangement joins TRBV6-6 to TRBJ1-1; 8 nucleotides line up with TRBD1. The V and J ends lost 10 bases and 1 base, in that order; junction bases with no gene match: 2. The germline V gene has CDR1 MNHNY and CDR2 SVGAGI (reference sequence). The length of the CDR3 is 12 residues. The CDR3, as DNA: TGTGCCATCGGGACAGGGAACACTGAAGCTTTCTTT. This translates into CAIGTGNTEAFF.

This chain uses TRBV29-1 with TRBJ2-5; tentative D call: TRBD2 (6 bases). Germline CDR1 reads SQVTM; CDR2 reads ANQGSEA. The CDR3 covers 14 residues. The V and J ends lost 1 base and 4 bases respectively, with 13 bases between them. The CDR3 DNA sequence: TGCAGCGTTGAAGCTCCGCAGGGAGGAGAGACCCAGTACTTC. This codes for CSVEAPQGGETQYF.

The rearrangement uses TRBV2 and TRBJ2-3; D possibly corresponds to TRBD2 (6 bases). The CDR3 is made up of 14 amino acids. Trimming pared 6 bases from V and 0 bases from J, leaving 10 bases between. The germline V gene has CDR1 SNHLY and CDR2 FYNNEI. CDR3 loop: CASSGTSSTDTQYF. CDR3 nucleotides: TGTGCCAGCAGCGGGACTTCTAGCACAGATACGCAGTATTTT.

The chain uses TRBV7-8 and TRBJ1-2; 12 nucleotides align to TRBD1. The germline CDR1 and CDR2 sequences are SGHVS and FQNEAQ. There are 16 residues in the CDR3. V shed 5 bases, J shed 5 bases, and the junction held 9 bases outside the gene matches. CDR3 sequence: CASSRDRGPKKYGYTF. In nucleotides, the CDR3 is TGTGCCAGCAGCAGGGACAGGGGGCCGAAGAAGTATGGCTACACCTTC.

The genes are TRBV2 and TRBJ2-2; a possible D gene is TRBD2 (5 bases). Germline V CDR1 and CDR2: SNHLY, FYNNEI. CDR3 length: 15 amino acids. V was clipped by 5 bases and J by 6 bases, with 16 bases between them. The CDR3 sequence is CASSRERQFPGELFF. The DNA for the CDR3 is TGTGCCAGCAGTCGGGAACGCCAGTTTCCCGGGGAGCTGTTTTTT.

The rearrangement links TRBV9 to TRBJ2-7, with 7 bases fitting TRBD2. The CDR3 covers 18 residues. CDR1 and CDR2 from the germline V gene are SGDLS and YYNGEE. V was clipped by 0 bases and J by 5 bases; unmatched bases: 17. CDR3 residues: CASSVDGDSGERNHEQYF. CDR3 nucleotides: TGTGCCAGCAGCGTAGATGGAGACAGCGGGGAACGGAACCACGAGCAGTACTTC. Drawing the rest from reference TRBV9 and TRBJ2-7, the complete variable domain is DSGVTQTPKHLITATGQRVTLRCSPRSGDLSVYWYQQSLDQGLQFLIQYYNGEERAKGNILERFSAQQFPDLHSELNLSSLELGDSALYFCASSVDGDSGERNHEQYFGPGTRLTVT.

The rearrangement joins TRBV18 to TRBJ1-2; TRBD1 is a possible D gene (6 bases). CDR1 and CDR2 (germline): KGHSH, LQKENI. CDR3 length: 12 residues. Trimming stripped 4 bases from V and 8 bases from J, with 11 bases between. Written as DNA, the CDR3 is TGTGCCAGCTCACAACAGGGTTACGGCTACACCTTC. This translates into CASSQQGYGYTF.

The chain links TRBV7-9 to TRBJ2-1; D is unclear. CDR3 size: 12 residues. Germline CDR1 SEHNR, CDR2 FQNEAQ (reference sequence). The V gene lost 5 bases and the J gene lost 4 bases, with 6 bases spanning the gap. CDR3 residues: CASSLTYNEQFF. CDR3 coding DNA: TGTGCCAGCAGCCTCACATACAATGAGCAGTTCTTC.

This sequence joins TRBV27 and TRBJ1-5; 8 nucleotides line up with TRBD1. Germline trimming cut 0 bases from V and 5 bases from J; bases unmatched to any gene: 9. The CDR3 is 17 amino acids. Germline lookup yields CDR1 MNHEY and CDR2 SMNVEV (reference sequence). The CDR3 loop reads CASSLSTGDGAYQPQHF. CDR3 coding DNA: TGTGCCAGCAGTTTATCGACAGGGGATGGTGCCTATCAGCCCCAGCATTTT.

The chain is built from TRBV18 and TRBJ1-3, with TRBD1 matching over 9 bases. The CDR3 extends over 15 amino acids. V lost 6 bases and J lost 1; bases outside the gene matches: 4. Germline CDR1 and CDR2: KGHSH and LQKENI. The CDR3 DNA follows: TGTGCCAGCTCCGACGGACAGGGGTCTGGAAACACCATATATTTT. This encodes CASSDGQGSGNTIYF. Full variable domain (remainder filled in from reference TRBV18 and TRBJ1-3): NAGVMQNPRHLVRRRGQEARLRCSPMKGHSHVYWYRQLPEEGLKFMVYLQKENIIDESGMPKERFSAEFPKEGPSILRIQQVVRGDSAAYFCASSDGQGSGNTIYFGEGSWLTVV.

This clone was recorded only once. The V and J genes are TRBV3-1 (or the pseudogene TRBV3-2) and TRBJ2-5, with D tentatively TRBD1 (5 bases). This CDR3 is built from 16 residues. V gave up 2 bases and J gave up 0 bases, with 13 bases separating them. The germline CDR1 and CDR2 sequences are LGHDT and YNNKEL (reference sequence). The CDR3 coding sequence is TGTGCCAGCAGCCAAAGGCGGACACCGTACCAAGAGACCCAGTACTTC. It translates to CASSQRRTPYQETQYF.

CDR3 residues: CASSPDRGGQPQHF. DNA of the CDR3: TGTGCCAGCTCACCCGACAGGGGGGGTCAGCCCCAGCATTTT. The chain uses TRBV18 and TRBJ1-5, with 9 bases aligning to TRBD1. Germline loops: CDR1 KGHSH, CDR2 LQKENI. After removal of 3 bases from V and 6 bases from J, the junction contained 3 bases not matched to a gene. This CDR3 region has 14 residues.

The chain combines TRBV19 with TRBJ1-5; D is uncertain. The CDR3 consists of 16 residues. Germline V gene lookup returns CDR1 LNHDA and CDR2 SQIVND (reference sequence). V was pared by 5 bases and J by 2 bases, with 16 bases between. CDR3 DNA sequence: TGTGCCAGTAGTCCCCGGGGAATTAGGGGCAATCAGCCCCAGCATTTT. Amino acids: CASSPRGIRGNQPQHF. Full variable domain (missing parts from reference TRBV19 and TRBJ1-5): DGGITQSPKYLFRKEGQNVTLSCEQNLNHDAMYWYRQDPGQGLRLIYYSQIVNDFQKGDIAEGYSVSREKKESFPLTVTSAQKNPTAFYLCASSPRGIRGNQPQHFGDGTRLSIL.

Only one count was recorded for this clone. J is TRBJ1-2 and V is TRBV9; TRBD1 might be the D (5 bases). The CDR3 sequence is 16 residues long. Germline V gene sequence: CDR1 SGDLS, CDR2 YYNGEE. V was pared by 4 bases and J by 1 base, with 17 bases between. CDR3 region: CASSLGLRDINYGYTF. The CDR3 nucleotides are TGTGCCAGCAGCTTGGGGCTTAGAGACATTAACTATGGCTACACCTTC.

The chain links TRBV6-5 to TRBJ2-1, with 13 bases matching TRBD2. With V trimmed by 8 bases and J by 7 bases, 5 bases remained unmatched. This CDR3 is built from 14 residues. Germline CDR1 MNHEY, CDR2 SVGAGI. The CDR3 sequence is CASRLAGGGNEQFF. The CDR3 DNA sequence: TGTGCCAGCCGACTAGCGGGGGGAGGAAATGAGCAGTTCTTC.

The chain has TRBV5-1 and TRBJ2-5; TRBD1 matches at 9 bases. The V gene end was trimmed by 4 bases and the J gene end by 2 bases; junction bases not matched to a gene: 3. Germline V gene sequence: CDR1 SGHRS, CDR2 YFSETQ. The CDR3 covers 14 residues. The CDR3 coding sequence is TGCGCCAGCAGCCCGGACAGGGGTCAAGAGACCCAGTACTTC. Its translation: CASSPDRGQETQYF.

The count of this clone is one. The chain recombines TRBV11-3 with TRBJ1-2; D possibly corresponds to TRBD1 (6 bases). V was trimmed by 1 base and J by 6 bases, leaving 12 bases between them. Germline loops: CDR1 SGHNT, CDR2 YENEEA. The CDR3 is 14 amino acids. This chain's CDR3 is CASSLGPQGDGYTF. CDR3 DNA: TGTGCCAGCAGCTTAGGGCCACAGGGTGATGGCTACACCTTC.

The V gene is TRBV6-5, the J gene TRBJ2-3; D gene ambiguous. Germline loops: CDR1 MNHEY, CDR2 SVGAGI. The CDR3 length is 13 residues. V was cut by 7 bases and J by 0 bases, with 8 bases left in between. The CDR3 here is CASTLSSTDTQYF. As DNA, the CDR3 is TGTGCCAGCACCTTATCTAGCACAGATACGCAGTATTTT.

CDR3 DNA: TGTGCCAGCTCACCAGCGGCAGGGGTGAGCTATGGCTACACCTTC. This sequence encodes CASSPAAGVSYGYTF. The chain links TRBV18 to TRBJ1-2, with D perhaps matching TRBD1 (6 bases). Germline CDR1 KGHSH, CDR2 LQKENI. The CDR3 runs 15 residues. Trimming removed 2 bases from V and 4 bases from J, with 14 bases in between.